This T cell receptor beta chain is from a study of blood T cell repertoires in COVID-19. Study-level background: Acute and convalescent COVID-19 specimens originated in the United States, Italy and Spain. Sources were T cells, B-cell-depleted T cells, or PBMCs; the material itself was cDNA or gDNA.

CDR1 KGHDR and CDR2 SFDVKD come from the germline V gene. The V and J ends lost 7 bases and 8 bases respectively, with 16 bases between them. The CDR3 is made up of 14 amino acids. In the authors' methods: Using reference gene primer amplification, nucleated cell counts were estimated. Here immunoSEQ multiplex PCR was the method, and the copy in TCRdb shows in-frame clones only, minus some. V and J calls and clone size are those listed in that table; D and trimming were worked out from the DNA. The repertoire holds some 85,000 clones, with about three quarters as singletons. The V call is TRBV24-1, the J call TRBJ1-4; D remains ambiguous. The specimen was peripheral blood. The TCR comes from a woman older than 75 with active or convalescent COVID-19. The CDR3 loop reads CATRCRLTGEKLFF. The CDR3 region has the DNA TGTGCCACCAGGTGTAGGTTGACGGGGGAAAAACTGTTTTTT.